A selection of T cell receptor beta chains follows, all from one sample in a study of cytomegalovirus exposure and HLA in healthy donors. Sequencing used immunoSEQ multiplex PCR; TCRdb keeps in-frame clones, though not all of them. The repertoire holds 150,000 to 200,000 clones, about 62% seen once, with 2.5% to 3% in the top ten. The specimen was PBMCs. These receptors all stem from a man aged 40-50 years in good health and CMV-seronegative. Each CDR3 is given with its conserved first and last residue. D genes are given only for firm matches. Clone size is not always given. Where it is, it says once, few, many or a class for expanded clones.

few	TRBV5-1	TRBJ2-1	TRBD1	CASSPRTGTHEQFF	TGCGCCAGCAGCCCGCGGACAGGGACGCATGAGCAGTTCTTC
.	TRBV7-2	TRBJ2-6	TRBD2	CASSRQAGNSGANVLTF	TGTGCCAGCAGCCGCCAAGCGGGAAACTCTGGGGCCAACGTCCTGACTTTC
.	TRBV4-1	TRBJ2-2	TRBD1	CASSRGQGAYNGELFF	TGCGCCAGCAGCCGGGGACAGGGGGCCTATAACGGGGAGCTGTTTTTT
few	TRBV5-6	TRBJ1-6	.	CASSLAGIYNSPLHF	TGTGCCAGCAGCTTGGCCGGGATCTATAATTCACCCCTCCACTTT
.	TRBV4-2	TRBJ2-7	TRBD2	CASSQDLGTSGRGWEYEQYF	TGTGCCAGCAGCCAAGACCTTGGGACTAGCGGGAGGGGGTGGGAGTACGAGCAGTACTTC
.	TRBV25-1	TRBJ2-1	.	CASTGTAYEQFF	TGTGCCAGCACCGGGACTGCCTACGAGCAGTTCTTC
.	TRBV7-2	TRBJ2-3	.	CASSLLGGGTDTQYF	TGTGCCAGCAGCTTGCTTGGAGGGGGCACAGATACGCAGTATTTT
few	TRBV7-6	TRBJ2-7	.	CASSLGGGSYEQYF	TGTGCCAGCAGCTTAGGGGGGGGCAGCTACGAGCAGTACTTC
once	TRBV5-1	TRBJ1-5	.	CASSPDSSNQPQHF	TGCGCCAGCAGCCCCGACAGTAGCAATCAGCCCCAGCATTTT
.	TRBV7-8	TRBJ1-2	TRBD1	CASSLREQGERGYTF	TGTGCCAGCAGCTTAAGGGAACAGGGGGAGCGAGGCTACACCTTC
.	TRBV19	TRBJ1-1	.	CASSIFAISPRTENTEAFF	TGTGCCAGTAGTATATTTGCCATTTCGCCTCGGACAGAAAACACTGAAGCTTTCTTT
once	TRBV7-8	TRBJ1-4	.	CASSQGGTNEKLFF	TGTGCCAGCAGCCAAGGGGGAACTAATGAAAAACTGTTTTTT
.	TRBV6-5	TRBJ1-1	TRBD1	CASSSTGKNTEAFF	TGTGCCAGCAGTTCGACAGGGAAGAACACTGAAGCTTTCTTT
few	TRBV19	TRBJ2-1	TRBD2	CASSPLLARGGYNEQFF	TGTGCCAGTAGTCCCCTTTTGGCGCGCGGGGGCTACAATGAGCAGTTCTTC
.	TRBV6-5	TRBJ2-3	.	CASSRAGETGDTQYF	TGTGCCAGCAGCAGGGCAGGGGAAACTGGCGATACGCAGTATTTT
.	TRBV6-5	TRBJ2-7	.	CASSSGPSYEQYF	TGTGCCAGCTCCAGCGGGCCTTCCTACGAGCAGTACTTC
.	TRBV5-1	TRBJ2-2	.	CASSLDRMNTGELFF	TGCGCCAGCAGCTTGGACAGAATGAACACCGGGGAGCTGTTTTTT
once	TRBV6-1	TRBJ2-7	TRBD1	CASSERVGGTYEQYF	TGTGCCAGCAGTGAACGGGTAGGGGGCACATACGAGCAGTACTTC
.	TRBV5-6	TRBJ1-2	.	CASSLGGRVDGYTF	TGTGCCAGCAGCTTGGGGGGCCGGGTGGATGGCTACACCTTC
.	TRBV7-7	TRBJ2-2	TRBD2	CAGWVGLAGGPSENGELFF	TGTGCGGGTTGGGTGGGACTAGCGGGAGGGCCGAGTGAGAACGGGGAGCTGTTTTTT
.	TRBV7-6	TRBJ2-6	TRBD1	CASTLGQGAFSGANVLTF	TGTGCCAGCACCTTAGGACAGGGGGCCTTCTCTGGGGCCAACGTCCTGACTTTC
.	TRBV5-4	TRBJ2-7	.	CASSLTGSYEQYF	TGTGCCAGCAGCTTAACGGGTTCCTACGAGCAGTACTTC
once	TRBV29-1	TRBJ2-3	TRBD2	CSVGLAGADTQYF	TGCAGCGTTGGGCTAGCGGGAGCGGATACGCAGTATTTT
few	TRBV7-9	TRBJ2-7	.	CASSLTSSFREAYEQYF	TGTGCCAGCAGCTTAACGAGTAGTTTCAGGGAGGCCTACGAGCAGTACTTC
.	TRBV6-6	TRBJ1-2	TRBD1	CASSYGDRVHGYTF	TGTGCCAGCAGTTATGGGGACAGGGTCCATGGCTACACCTTC
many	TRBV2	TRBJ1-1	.	CASSENQGPQAIAFF	TGTGCCAGCAGCGAAAACCAGGGCCCGCAGGCAATAGCTTTCTTT
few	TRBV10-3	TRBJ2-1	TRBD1	CAISESFDRDYNEQFF	TGTGCCATCAGTGAGTCGTTCGACAGGGATTACAATGAGCAGTTCTTC
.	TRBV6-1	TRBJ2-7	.	CASSEFPQYEQYF	TGTGCCAGCAGTGAATTCCCCCAGTACGAGCAGTACTTC
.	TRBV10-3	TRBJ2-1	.	CAIKIQESSYNEQFF	TGTGCCATCAAGATACAGGAAAGCTCCTACAATGAGCAGTTCTTC
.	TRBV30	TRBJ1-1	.	CAWSVWGGGTEAFF	TGTGCCTGGAGTGTATGGGGCGGGGGGACTGAAGCTTTCTTT